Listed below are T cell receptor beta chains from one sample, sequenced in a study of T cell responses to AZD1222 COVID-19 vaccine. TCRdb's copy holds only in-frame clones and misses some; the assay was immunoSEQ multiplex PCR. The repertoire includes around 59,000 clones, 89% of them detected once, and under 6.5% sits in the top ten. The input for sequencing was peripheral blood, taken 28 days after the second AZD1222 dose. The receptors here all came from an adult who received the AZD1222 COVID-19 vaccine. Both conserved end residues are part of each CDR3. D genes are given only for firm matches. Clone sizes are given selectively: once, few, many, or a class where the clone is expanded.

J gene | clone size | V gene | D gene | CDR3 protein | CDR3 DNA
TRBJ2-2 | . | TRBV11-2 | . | CASSDRRNTGELFF | TGTGCCAGCAGCGACCGACGGAACACCGGGGAGCTGTTTTTT
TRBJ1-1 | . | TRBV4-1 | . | CASSPPTRRGDEAFF | TGCGCCAGCAGCCCCCCGACGAGGAGGGGAGATGAAGCTTTCTTT
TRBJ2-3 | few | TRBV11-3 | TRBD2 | CASSLDPPSGAIDTQYF | TGTGCCAGCAGCTTAGATCCCCCTAGCGGGGCGATTGATACGCAGTATTTT
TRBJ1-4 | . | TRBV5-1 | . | CASSLTGTDEKLFF | TGCGCCAGCAGCTTGACCGGGACGGATGAAAAACTGTTTTTT
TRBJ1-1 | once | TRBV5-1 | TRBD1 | CASSFGQGAGRTEAFF | TGCGCCAGCAGCTTCGGACAGGGGGCAGGAAGAACTGAAGCTTTCTTT
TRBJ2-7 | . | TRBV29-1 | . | CSASAGQYEQYF | TGCAGCGCATCCGCCGGGCAGTACGAGCAGTACTTC
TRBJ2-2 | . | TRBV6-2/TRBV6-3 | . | CASSYSFYDGELFF | TGTGCCAGCAGTTACTCTTTCTATGACGGGGAGCTGTTTTTT
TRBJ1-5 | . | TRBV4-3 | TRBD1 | CASSQMDRAQPQHF | TGCGCCAGCAGCCAAATGGACAGGGCTCAGCCCCAGCATTTT
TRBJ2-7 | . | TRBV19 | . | CASSWLATSYEQYF | TGTGCCAGTAGTTGGCTAGCGACCTCCTACGAGCAGTACTTC
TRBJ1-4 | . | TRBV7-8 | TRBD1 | CASSLYVRDRANEKLFF | TGTGCCAGCAGCTTATACGTACGGGACAGAGCTAATGAAAAACTGTTTTTT
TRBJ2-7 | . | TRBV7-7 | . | CASSLCRDCEQYF | TGTGCCAGCAGCTTATGCAGGGACTGCGAGCAGTACTTC
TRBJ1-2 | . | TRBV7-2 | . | CASVPGRQNYGYTF | TGTGCCAGCGTACCGGGACGCCAGAACTATGGCTACACCTTC
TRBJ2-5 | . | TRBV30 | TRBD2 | CAWSRTSGAKETQYF | TGTGCCTGGAGTAGGACTAGCGGGGCGAAAGAGACCCAGTACTTC
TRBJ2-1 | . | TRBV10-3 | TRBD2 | CASGLAGGDEQFF | TGTGCCAGTGGACTAGCGGGAGGCGATGAGCAGTTCTTC
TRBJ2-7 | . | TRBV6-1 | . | CASSESARPYEQYF | TGTGCCAGCAGTGAAAGTGCCCGCCCGTACGAGCAGTACTTC
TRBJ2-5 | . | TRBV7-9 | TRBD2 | CASSPGLRGRETQYF | TGTGCCAGCAGCCCGGGACTACGCGGTAGAGAGACCCAGTACTTC
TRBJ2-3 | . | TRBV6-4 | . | CASSDGGSTDTQYF | TGTGCCAGCAGTGACGGCGGAAGCACAGATACGCAGTATTTT
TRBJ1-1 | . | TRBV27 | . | CASRGTPRNTEAFF | TGTGCCAGCAGAGGAACACCACGGAACACTGAAGCTTTCTTT
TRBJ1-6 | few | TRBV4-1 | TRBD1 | CASSHLDRLDSPLHF | TGCGCCAGCAGCCACCTGGACAGGCTCGATTCACCCCTCCACTTT
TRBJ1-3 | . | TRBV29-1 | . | CSVVGSSSGNTIYF | TGCAGCGTTGTCGGGTCAAGCTCTGGAAACACCATATATTTT
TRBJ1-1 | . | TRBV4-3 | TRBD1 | CASSQDRGRWNTEAFF | TGCGCCAGCAGCCAAGACAGGGGGCGCTGGAACACTGAAGCTTTCTTT
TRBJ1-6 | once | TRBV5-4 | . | CASSLGGPDYNSPLHF | TGTGCCAGCAGCTTGGGTGGGCCCGACTATAATTCACCCCTCCACTTT
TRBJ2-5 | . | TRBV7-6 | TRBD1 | CASSSGTGGFETQYF | TGTGCCAGCAGCTCGGGGACAGGGGGCTTTGAGACCCAGTACTTC
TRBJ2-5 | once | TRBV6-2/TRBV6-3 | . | CASSYGETQYF | TGTGCCAGCAGTTACGGCGAGACCCAGTACTTC
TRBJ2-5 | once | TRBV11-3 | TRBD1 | CASSPGGQGAWETQYF | TGTGCCAGCAGCCCAGGGGGACAGGGGGCTTGGGAGACCCAGTACTTC
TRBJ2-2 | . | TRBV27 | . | CASREDRRTGELFF | TGTGCCAGCAGAGAAGACAGGAGAACCGGGGAGCTGTTTTTT
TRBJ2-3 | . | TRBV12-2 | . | CASRSKPRIIIPDTQYF | TGTGCAAGTCGCTCAAAACCCAGGATAATAATACCAGATACGCAGTATTTT
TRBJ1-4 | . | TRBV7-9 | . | CASSSSEHNEKLFF | TGTGCCAGCAGCTCTTCGGAGCATAATGAAAAACTGTTTTTT
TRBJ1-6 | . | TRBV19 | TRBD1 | CASSPPGQGNSPLHF | TGTGCCAGTAGTCCCCCGGGACAGGGAAATTCACCCCTCCACTTT
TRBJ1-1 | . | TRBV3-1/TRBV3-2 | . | CASSPRYGDTEAFF | TGTGCCAGCAGCCCCCGGTACGGGGACACTGAAGCTTTCTTT
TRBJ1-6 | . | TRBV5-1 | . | CASSPGPSESYNSPLHF | TGCGCCAGCAGCCCGGGTCCGAGTGAATCCTATAATTCACCCCTCCACTTT
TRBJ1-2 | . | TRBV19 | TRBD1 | CASSIRGGAGGYTF | TGTGCCAGTAGTATAAGAGGGGGCGCAGGTGGCTACACCTTC
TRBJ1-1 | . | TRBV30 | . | CAWGGRLPPSTEAFF | TGTGCCTGGGGGGGGCGTCTCCCCCCGAGCACTGAAGCTTTCTTT
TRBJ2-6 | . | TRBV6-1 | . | CASSDLTVHSGANVLTF | TGTGCCAGCAGTGACTTGACAGTTCACTCTGGGGCCAACGTCCTGACTTTC
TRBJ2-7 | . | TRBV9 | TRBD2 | CASSASSFSGKPSYEQYF | TGTGCCAGCAGCGCCTCATCTTTTAGCGGGAAGCCCTCCTACGAGCAGTACTTC
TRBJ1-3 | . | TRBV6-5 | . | CASSYSAGSGNTIYF | TGTGCCAGCAGTTACTCGGCAGGGTCTGGAAACACCATATATTTT
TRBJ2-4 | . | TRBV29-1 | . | CSVEVVAKNIQYF | TGCAGCGTTGAGGTGGTAGCCAAAAACATTCAGTACTTC
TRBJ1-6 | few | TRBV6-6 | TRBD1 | CASSSLQGEGSPLHF | TGTGCCAGCAGTTCCTTACAGGGGGAAGGTTCACCCCTCCACTTT
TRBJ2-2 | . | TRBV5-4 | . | CASWAGSWNTGELFF | TGTGCCAGCTGGGCGGGGTCATGGAACACCGGGGAGCTGTTTTTT
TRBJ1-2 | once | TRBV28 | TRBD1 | CASRKLGQHNYGYTF | TGTGCCAGCAGGAAACTGGGACAGCATAACTATGGCTACACCTTC
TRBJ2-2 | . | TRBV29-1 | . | CSVGIFEGRGNTGELFF | TGCAGCGTTGGGATCTTCGAAGGCAGGGGGAACACCGGGGAGCTGTTTTTT
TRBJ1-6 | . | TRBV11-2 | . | CASSSRSSYNSPLHF | TGTGCCAGCAGCTCCAGGAGCTCCTATAATTCACCCCTCCACTTT
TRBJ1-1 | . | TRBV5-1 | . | CASSLNTEAFF | TGCGCCAGCAGCCTGAACACTGAAGCTTTCTTT